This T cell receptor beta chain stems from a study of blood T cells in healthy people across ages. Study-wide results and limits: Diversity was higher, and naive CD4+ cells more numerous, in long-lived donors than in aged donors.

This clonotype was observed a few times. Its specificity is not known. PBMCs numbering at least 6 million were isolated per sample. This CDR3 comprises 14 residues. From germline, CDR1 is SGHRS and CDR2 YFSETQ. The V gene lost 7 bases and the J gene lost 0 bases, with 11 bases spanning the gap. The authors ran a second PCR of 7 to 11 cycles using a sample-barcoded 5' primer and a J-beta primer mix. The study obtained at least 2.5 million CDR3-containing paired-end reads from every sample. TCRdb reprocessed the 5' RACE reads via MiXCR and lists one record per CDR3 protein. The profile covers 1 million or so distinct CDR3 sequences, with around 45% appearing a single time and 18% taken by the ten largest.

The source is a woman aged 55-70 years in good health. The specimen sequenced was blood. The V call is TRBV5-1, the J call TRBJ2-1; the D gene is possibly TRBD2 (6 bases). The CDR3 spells CASGRDSSYNEQFF. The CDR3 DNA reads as TGCGCCAGCGGCCGGGACTCCTCCTACAATGAGCAGTTCTTC.